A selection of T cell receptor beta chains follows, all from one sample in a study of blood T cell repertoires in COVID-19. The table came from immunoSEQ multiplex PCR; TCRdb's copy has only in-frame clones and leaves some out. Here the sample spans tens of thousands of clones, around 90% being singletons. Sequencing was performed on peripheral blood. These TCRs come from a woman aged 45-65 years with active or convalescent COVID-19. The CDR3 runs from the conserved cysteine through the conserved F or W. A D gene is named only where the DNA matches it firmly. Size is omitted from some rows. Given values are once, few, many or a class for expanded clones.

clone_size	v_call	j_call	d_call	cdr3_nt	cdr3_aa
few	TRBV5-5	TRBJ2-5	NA	TGTGCCAGCAGCTTGGTGTGGGACAATCAAGAGACCCAGTACTTC	CASSLVWDNQETQYF
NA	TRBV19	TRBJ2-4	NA	TGTGCCAGCAGAGGGATTCCCGGAAACATTCAGTACTTC	CASRGIPGNIQYF
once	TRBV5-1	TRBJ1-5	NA	TGCGCCAGCAGCTTGGGGGACATCAATCAGCCCCAGCATTTT	CASSLGDINQPQHF
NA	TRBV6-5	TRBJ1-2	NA	TGTGCCAGCAGTTACTTGGGGGGGCCGGGTGGCTACACCTTC	CASSYLGGPGGYTF
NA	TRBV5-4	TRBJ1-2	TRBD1	TGTGCCAGCAGCTCCAAGGGACAGGGGGACGGCTACACCTTC	CASSSKGQGDGYTF
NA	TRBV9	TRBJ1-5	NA	TGTGCCAGCAGCCTCGGGGGGGATAATCAGCCCCAGCATTTT	CASSLGGDNQPQHF
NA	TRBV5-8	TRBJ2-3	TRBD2	TGTGCCAGCAGCTTGACTAGCGGGGGGCGCACAGATACGCAGTATTTT	CASSLTSGGRTDTQYF
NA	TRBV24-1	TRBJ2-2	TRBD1	TGTGCCACCAGTGATCCCGGGACAGCCAACACCGGGGAGCTGTTTTTT	CATSDPGTANTGELFF
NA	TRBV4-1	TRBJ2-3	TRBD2	TGCGCCAGCAGACGGCGGCTAGCGGGGGGAAGAACAGATACGCAGTATTTT	CASRRRLAGGRTDTQYF
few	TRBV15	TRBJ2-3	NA	TGTGCCACCAGCATCCGGGGGACTGATACGCAGTATTTT	CATSIRGTDTQYF
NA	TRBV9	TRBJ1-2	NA	TGTGCCAGCAGCCTCTCTCAGGGTGGCTACACCTTC	CASSLSQGGYTF
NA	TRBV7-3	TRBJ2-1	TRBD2	TGTGCCAGCAGCTCCACCGGACTAGCGGGGGATTACAATGAGCAGTTCTTC	CASSSTGLAGDYNEQFF
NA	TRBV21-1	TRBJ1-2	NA	TGTGCCAGCATCCCACCCCGGTTCGGCTACACCTTC	CASIPPRFGYTF
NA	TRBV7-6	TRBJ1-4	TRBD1	TGTGCCAGCAGCCTCCGGGACAGGGGGCTTACTAATGAAAAACTGTTTTTT	CASSLRDRGLTNEKLFF
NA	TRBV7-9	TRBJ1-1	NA	TGTGCCAGCAGCTTACCCCGGAGGGCTTTCTTT	CASSLPRRAFF
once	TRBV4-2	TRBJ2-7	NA	TGTGCCAGCAGCCAAGAGCGGCGGAACTACGAGCAGTACTTC	CASSQERRNYEQYF
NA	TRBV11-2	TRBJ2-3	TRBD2	TGTGCCAGCAGCTCGAATCTAGCGGGGGGGCGTGATACGCAGTATTTT	CASSSNLAGGRDTQYF
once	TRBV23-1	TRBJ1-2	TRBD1	TGCGCCAGCATCCACTACGGTACGGACAGGGGGCGCAACTCCTATGGCTACACCTTC	CASIHYGTDRGRNSYGYTF
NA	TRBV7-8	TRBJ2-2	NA	TGTGCCAGCAGCTTTGTAGAGTGGACCGGGGAGCTGTTTTTT	CASSFVEWTGELFF
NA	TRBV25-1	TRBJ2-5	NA	TGTGCCAGCAGTGCCGACAATTGGGAGACCCAGTACTTC	CASSADNWETQYF
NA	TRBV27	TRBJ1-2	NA	TGTGCCAGCAGTTTAACTCCCGCAGGAACCTATGGCTACACCTTC	CASSLTPAGTYGYTF
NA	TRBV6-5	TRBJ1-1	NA	TGTGCCAGCAGTTATCTCCCCACGGGGTTCACTGAAGCTTTCTTT	CASSYLPTGFTEAFF
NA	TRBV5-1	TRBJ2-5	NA	TGCGCCAGCAGCCGAGGTTTTACGGAGACCCAGTACTTC	CASSRGFTETQYF
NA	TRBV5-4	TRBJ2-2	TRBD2	TGTGCCAGCAGCCCGGTGGGACTAGATGGTACCGGGGAGCTGTTTTTT	CASSPVGLDGTGELFF
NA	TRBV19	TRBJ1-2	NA	TGTGCCAGTAGTATACTAGGTAACTATGGCTACACCTTC	CASSILGNYGYTF
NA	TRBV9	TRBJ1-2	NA	TGTGCCAGCAGCCCCTCTGGGACTCCCCACGCTTATGGCTACACCTTC	CASSPSGTPHAYGYTF
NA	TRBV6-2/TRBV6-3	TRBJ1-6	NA	TGTGCCAGCAGTTACTCAGGGGCTGGCAATTCACCCCTCCACTTT	CASSYSGAGNSPLHF
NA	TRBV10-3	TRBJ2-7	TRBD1	TGTGCCATCAGCCCGGGACAGCCCTACGAGCAGTACTTC	CAISPGQPYEQYF
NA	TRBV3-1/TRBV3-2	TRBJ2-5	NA	TGTGCCAGCAGCTCTGACAGAAAAGAGACCCAGTACTTC	CASSSDRKETQYF
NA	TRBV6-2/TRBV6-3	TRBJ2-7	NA	TGTGCCAGCAGTTACTCGAGGGGGGGCTACGAGCAGTACTTC	CASSYSRGGYEQYF
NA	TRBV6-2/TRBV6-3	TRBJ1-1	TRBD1	TGTGCCAGCAGTTACGATCCCACAGGGGTGAACACTGAAGCTTTCTTT	CASSYDPTGVNTEAFF
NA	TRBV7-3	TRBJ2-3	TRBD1	TGTGCCAGCAGGTTGGGACAGAGGAATACAGATACGCAGTATTTT	CASRLGQRNTDTQYF
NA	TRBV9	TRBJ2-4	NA	TGTGCCAGCAGCGTCTCCTCTGGCGCCGTGACTAAAAACATTCAGTACTTC	CASSVSSGAVTKNIQYF
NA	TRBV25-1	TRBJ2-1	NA	TGTGCCAGCAGTGAAAGGGAGAACGGCCGCGATGAGCAGTTCTTC	CASSERENGRDEQFF
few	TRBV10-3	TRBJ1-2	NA	TGTGCCATCAGTGGAGGGGGGGGTACGAGCTATGGCTACACCTTC	CAISGGGGTSYGYTF
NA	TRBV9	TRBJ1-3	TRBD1	TGTGCCAGCAGCGTAACCGGGACAGGGGGCGCGGGTGGAAACACCATATATTTT	CASSVTGTGGAGGNTIYF
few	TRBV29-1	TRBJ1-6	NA	TGCAGCGTTGGGGACAACTCCTATAATTCACCCCTCCACTTT	CSVGDNSYNSPLHF
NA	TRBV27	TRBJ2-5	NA	TGTGCCAGCAGTTTAAGCGTGGGAGAGACCCAGTACTTC	CASSLSVGETQYF
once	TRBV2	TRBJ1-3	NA	TGTGCCAGCAGCGTTACAGGCTCTGGAAACACCATATATTTT	CASSVTGSGNTIYF
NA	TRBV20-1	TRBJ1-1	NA	TGCAGTGCCCGGAGGGACACTGAAGCTTTCTTT	CSARRDTEAFF
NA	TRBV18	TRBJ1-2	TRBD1	TGTGCCAGCTCACCCGTGACAGGGTTGGTTGGCTACACCTTC	CASSPVTGLVGYTF
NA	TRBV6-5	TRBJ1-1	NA	TGTGCCAGCGGAGATTCCCGGCGGACTGAAGCTTTCTTT	CASGDSRRTEAFF
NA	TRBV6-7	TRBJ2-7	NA	TGTGCCAGCTTTAAAACCCGACGGGGGAAGTTCTACGAGCAGTACTTC	CASFKTRRGKFYEQYF
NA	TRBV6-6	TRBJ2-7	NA	TGTGCCAGCAACCTTAATCCAGGGCCCTACGAGCAGTACTTC	CASNLNPGPYEQYF
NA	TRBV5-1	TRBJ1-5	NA	TGCGCCAGCAGCTTGATAGGGGTGGGGCAGCCCCAGCATTTT	CASSLIGVGQPQHF
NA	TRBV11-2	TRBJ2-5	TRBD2	TGTGCCAGCAGCTCTCTACTAGCGGAGGAGACCCAGTACTTC	CASSSLLAEETQYF
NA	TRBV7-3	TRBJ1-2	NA	TGTGCCAGCAGCTCCGACAGGATCGCTGGCTACACCTTC	CASSSDRIAGYTF
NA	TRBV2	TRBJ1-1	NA	TGTGCCAGCAGTGAAGTTCGGGGAATTGCTCCTTTCTTT	CASSEVRGIAPFF